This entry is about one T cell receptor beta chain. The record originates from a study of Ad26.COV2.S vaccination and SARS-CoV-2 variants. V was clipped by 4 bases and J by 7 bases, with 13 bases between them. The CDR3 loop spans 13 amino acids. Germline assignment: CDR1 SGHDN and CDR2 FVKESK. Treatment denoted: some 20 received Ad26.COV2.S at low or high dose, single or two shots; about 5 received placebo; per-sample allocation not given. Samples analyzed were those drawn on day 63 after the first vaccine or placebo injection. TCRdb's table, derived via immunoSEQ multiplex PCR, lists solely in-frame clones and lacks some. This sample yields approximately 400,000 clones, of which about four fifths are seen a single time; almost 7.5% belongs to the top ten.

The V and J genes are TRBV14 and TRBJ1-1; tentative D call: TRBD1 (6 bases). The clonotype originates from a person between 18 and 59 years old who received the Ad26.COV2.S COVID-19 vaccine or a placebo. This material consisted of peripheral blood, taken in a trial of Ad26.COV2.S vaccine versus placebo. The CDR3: CASSLYRVREAFF. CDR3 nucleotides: TGTGCCAGCAGCCTGTACAGGGTCCGTGAAGCTTTCTTT.